These T cell receptor beta chains were read from a single sample in a study of blood T cell repertoires in COVID-19. Generated by immunoSEQ multiplex PCR, the TCRdb table keeps only in-frame clones and is missing some. This sample has about half a million clones, with approximately 86% found just once. The sequenced sample was PBMCs or T cells enriched from blood (not recorded which). These receptors were collected from a woman aged 55-69 years who had recovered from COVID-19. CDR3s include the opening cysteine and the closing phenylalanine or tryptophan. D genes are given only for firm matches. The listing skips clone size in some rows; elsewhere it reads once, few, many or a size class.

D gene	J gene	clone size	V gene	CDR3 protein	CDR3 DNA
TRBD2	TRBJ2-1	-	TRBV24-1	CATSDRGRGYNEQFF	TGTGCCACCAGTGATAGAGGGAGGGGTTACAATGAGCAGTTCTTC
-	TRBJ1-1	-	TRBV28	CASSLLGLTNTEAFF	TGTGCCAGCAGTTTATTAGGACTCACGAACACTGAAGCTTTCTTT
TRBD1	TRBJ1-2	-	TRBV12-3/TRBV12-4	CASKQGHNYGYTF	TGTGCCAGCAAACAGGGGCATAACTATGGCTACACCTTC
TRBD1	TRBJ2-2	-	TRBV2	CATQQGPRDYTGELFF	TGTGCCACCCAACAGGGGCCCCGCGATTACACCGGGGAGCTGTTTTTT
-	TRBJ1-2	-	TRBV2	CASRGELTNYGYTF	TGTGCCAGCAGGGGCGAGTTGACGAACTATGGCTACACCTTC
-	TRBJ2-5	-	TRBV6-6	CASRNSGIETQYF	TGTGCCAGCAGAAATAGCGGAATCGAGACCCAGTACTTC
-	TRBJ1-1	-	TRBV5-5	CASSLRGWGEAFF	TGTGCCAGCAGCCTTCGGGGATGGGGTGAAGCTTTCTTT
TRBD2	TRBJ2-1	-	TRBV29-1	CSVEAGTSDEQFF	TGCAGCGTGGAAGCCGGGACTAGCGATGAGCAGTTCTTC
-	TRBJ1-1	-	TRBV9	CASSVAGENTEAFF	TGTGCCAGCAGCGTAGCCGGGGAGAACACTGAAGCTTTCTTT
TRBD1	TRBJ1-6	-	TRBV7-2	CASSGGGDRVHSPLHF	TGTGCCAGCAGTGGAGGCGGGGACAGGGTTCATTCACCCCTCCACTTT
TRBD1	TRBJ1-1	-	TRBV2	CASSQGARVGNTEAFF	TGTGCCAGCAGTCAGGGGGCAAGGGTGGGGAACACTGAAGCTTTCTTT
-	TRBJ1-1	-	TRBV15	CATSREPQVRGTEAFF	TGTGCCACCAGCAGAGAACCACAGGTACGGGGGACTGAAGCTTTCTTT
-	TRBJ2-2	-	TRBV5-4	CASSGEGAGELFF	TGTGCCAGCAGCGGCGAAGGAGCGGGGGAGCTGTTTTTT
-	TRBJ1-6	few	TRBV30	CAWSNGGSPLHF	TGTGCCTGGAGTAATGGAGGGTCACCCCTCCACTTT
TRBD1	TRBJ1-2	-	TRBV4-2	CASSHGTGDGDGYTF	TGTGCCAGCAGCCATGGGACAGGGGATGGAGATGGCTACACCTTC
-	TRBJ1-5	-	TRBV4-1	CASSQEKGARQPQHF	TGCGCCAGCAGCCAAGAAAAAGGGGCTCGGCAGCCCCAGCATTTT
TRBD1	TRBJ2-2	-	TRBV6-5	CASRGTGGRGELFF	TGTGCCAGCAGAGGGACAGGGGGTAGAGGGGAGCTGTTTTTT
TRBD2	TRBJ2-2	-	TRBV4-1	CASSHSRGGTAGELFF	TGCGCCAGCAGCCATTCCCGGGGGGGGACCGCCGGGGAGCTGTTTTTT
TRBD1	TRBJ1-5	-	TRBV4-1	CASSRQGHQPQHF	TGCGCCAGCAGCCGACAGGGGCATCAGCCCCAGCATTTT
-	TRBJ2-4	-	TRBV5-5	CASSLQGSGINIQYF	TGTGCCAGCAGCCTTCAGGGGTCTGGGATTAACATTCAGTACTTC
-	TRBJ1-4	-	TRBV19	CASSIGPGRPEKLFF	TGTGCCAGTAGTATAGGGCCAGGTCGGCCGGAAAAACTGTTTTTT
-	TRBJ2-4	once	TRBV11-2	CASSLQVSDIQYF	TGTGCCAGCAGCTTACAGGTTTCGGACATTCAGTACTTC
TRBD2	TRBJ2-1	once	TRBV5-1	CASSIRLAGSSSEQFF	TGCGCCAGCAGCATCCGACTAGCGGGGAGCTCTAGTGAGCAGTTCTTC
-	TRBJ1-5	-	TRBV5-8	CASSLAFFDRSNQPQHF	TGTGCCAGCAGCTTGGCCTTTTTCGACAGATCCAATCAGCCCCAGCATTTT
-	TRBJ1-5	-	TRBV12-3/TRBV12-4	CASSFGARQPQHF	TGTGCCAGCAGTTTCGGAGCCCGTCAGCCCCAGCATTTT
TRBD1	TRBJ1-2	-	TRBV6-2/TRBV6-3	CASSDRGQSYGYTF	TGTGCCAGCAGTGACAGGGGGCAGAGCTATGGCTACACCTTC
TRBD1	TRBJ2-7	-	TRBV6-5	CASSSPPGQGPNEQYF	TGTGCCAGCAGTTCCCCCCCCGGACAGGGACCCAACGAGCAGTACTTC
-	TRBJ1-3	-	TRBV9	CASSVEVGTFSGNTIYF	TGTGCCAGCAGCGTAGAAGTTGGGACATTCTCTGGAAACACCATATATTTT
TRBD2	TRBJ2-1	-	TRBV6-5	CASSQREHNEQFF	TGTGCCAGCTCACAGCGGGAGCACAATGAGCAGTTCTTC
-	TRBJ1-2	-	TRBV29-1	CSVEEMTAYGYTF	TGCAGCGTTGAAGAAATGACAGCTTATGGCTACACCTTC
TRBD1	TRBJ1-6	-	TRBV3-1/TRBV3-2	CASSQYRGNSPLHF	TGTGCCAGCAGCCAATACAGGGGGAATTCACCCCTCCACTTT
TRBD1	TRBJ1-4	-	TRBV18	CASSPTGTNEKLFF	TGTGCCAGCTCACCGACAGGGACTAATGAAAAACTGTTTTTT
-	TRBJ1-1	few	TRBV19	CASSPTGGTEAFF	TGTGCCAGTAGTCCTACGGGGGGCACTGAAGCTTTCTTT
TRBD2	TRBJ2-1	-	TRBV25-1	CASSRKGTSGVNEQFF	TGTGCCAGCAGTCGAAAGGGGACTAGCGGGGTCAATGAGCAGTTCTTC
-	TRBJ1-6	-	TRBV7-9	CASSPQTQFSPLHF	TGTGCCAGCAGCCCCCAGACACAATTCTCACCCCTCCACTTT
TRBD1	TRBJ1-2	-	TRBV5-4	CASTLGQGGYGYTF	TGTGCCAGCACCCTGGGACAGGGGGGCTATGGCTACACCTTC
-	TRBJ1-1	-	TRBV12-3/TRBV12-4	CASTPPGNTEAFF	TGTGCCAGCACCCCACCGGGGAACACTGAAGCTTTCTTT
TRBD1	TRBJ1-1	-	TRBV2	CASRRTGNTEAFF	TGTGCCAGCAGACGGACAGGGAACACTGAAGCTTTCTTT
-	TRBJ1-1	-	TRBV5-1	CASSLLGLARGTEAFF	TGCGCCAGCAGCTTGTTAGGACTCGCACGGGGCACTGAAGCTTTCTTT
-	TRBJ2-5	-	TRBV6-1	CASSEGGSQETQYF	TGTGCCAGCAGTGAAGGGGGCTCCCAAGAGACCCAGTACTTC
TRBD1	TRBJ1-4	-	TRBV4-1	CASSRTRNRGEKLFF	TGCGCCAGCAGCCGAACCCGGAACAGGGGGGAAAAACTGTTTTTT
TRBD1	TRBJ2-3	-	TRBV10-3	CAIGGQGSLTDTQYF	TGTGCCATCGGGGGACAGGGGTCCCTCACAGATACGCAGTATTTT
-	TRBJ1-6	-	TRBV7-2	CASSLGGISNSPLHF	TGTGCCAGCAGCTTGGGGGGTATTTCGAATTCACCCCTCCACTTT
TRBD2	TRBJ2-5	-	TRBV5-4	CASSLGGLAGNQETQYF	TGTGCCAGCAGCTTGGGTGGTTTAGCGGGGAACCAAGAGACCCAGTACTTC
TRBD1	TRBJ2-3	-	TRBV7-9	CASSFHEGQGADTQYF	TGTGCCAGCAGCTTTCATGAGGGACAGGGGGCCGATACGCAGTATTTT
TRBD1	TRBJ2-6	-	TRBV3-1/TRBV3-2	CASSSAGNRGSGANVLTF	TGTGCCAGCAGCTCAGCCGGAAACAGGGGATCTGGGGCCAACGTCCTGACTTTC
-	TRBJ2-7	-	TRBV6-5	CASSPGFYEQYF	TGTGCCAGCAGTCCAGGGTTCTACGAGCAGTACTTC
-	TRBJ1-6	-	TRBV20-1	CSASRTVNNSPLHF	TGCAGTGCTAGTCGGACAGTTAATAATTCACCCCTCCACTTT
-	TRBJ2-2	-	TRBV7-2	CASSLVAEAGELFF	TGTGCCAGCAGCTTAGTGGCCGAGGCCGGGGAGCTGTTTTTT
-	TRBJ1-5	few	TRBV5-1	CASSLAGGAQHF	TGCGCCAGCAGCTTGGCCGGCGGAGCCCAGCATTTT